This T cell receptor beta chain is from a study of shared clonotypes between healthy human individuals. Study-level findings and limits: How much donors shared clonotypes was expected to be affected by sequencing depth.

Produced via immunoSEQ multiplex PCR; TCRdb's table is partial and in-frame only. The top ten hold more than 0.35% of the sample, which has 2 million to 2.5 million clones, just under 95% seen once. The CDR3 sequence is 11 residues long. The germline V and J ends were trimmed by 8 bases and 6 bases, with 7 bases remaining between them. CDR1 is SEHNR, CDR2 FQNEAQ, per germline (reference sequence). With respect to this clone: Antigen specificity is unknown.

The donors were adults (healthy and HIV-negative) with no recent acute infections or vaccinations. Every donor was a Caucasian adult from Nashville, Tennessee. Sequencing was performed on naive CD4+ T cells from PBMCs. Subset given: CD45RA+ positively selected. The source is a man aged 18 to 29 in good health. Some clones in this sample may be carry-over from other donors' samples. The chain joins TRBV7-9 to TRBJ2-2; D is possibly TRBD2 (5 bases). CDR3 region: CASAGAGELFF. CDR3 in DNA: TGTGCCAGCGCCGGGGCCGGGGAGCTGTTTTTT.